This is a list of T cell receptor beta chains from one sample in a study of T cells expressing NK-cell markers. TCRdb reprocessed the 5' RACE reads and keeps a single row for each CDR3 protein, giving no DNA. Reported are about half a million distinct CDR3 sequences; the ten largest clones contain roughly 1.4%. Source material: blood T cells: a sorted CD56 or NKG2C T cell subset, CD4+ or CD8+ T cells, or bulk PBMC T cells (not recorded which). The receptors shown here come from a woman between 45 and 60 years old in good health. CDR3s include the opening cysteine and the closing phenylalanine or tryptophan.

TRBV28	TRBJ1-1	CASSPGTFTEAFF
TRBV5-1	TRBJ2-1	CASSPIPGLAGINEQFF
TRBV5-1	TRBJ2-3	CASSRDSSSTDTQYF
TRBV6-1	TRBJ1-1	CASSGRIYTEAFF
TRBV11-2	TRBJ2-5	CASSLTSGSQGETQYF
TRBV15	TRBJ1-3	CATSRDRRLSGNTIYF
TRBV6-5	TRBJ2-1	CASSYSLAPSYNEQFF
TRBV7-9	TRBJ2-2	CASSGSRLAGGLRTGELFF
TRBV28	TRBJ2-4	CASRSTRGSYF
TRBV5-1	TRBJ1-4	CASSLGSTATNEKLFF
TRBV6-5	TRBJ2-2	CASSYETANTGELFF
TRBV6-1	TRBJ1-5	CASSDRTGSGNQPQHF
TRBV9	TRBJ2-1	CASTLPGLAVMISYNEQFF
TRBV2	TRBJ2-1	CASDRDSGEGEQFF
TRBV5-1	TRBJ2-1	CASSRGLAGAYNEQFF
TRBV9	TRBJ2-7	CASSVGDATYEQYF
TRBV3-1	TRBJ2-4	CASSQQNIQYF
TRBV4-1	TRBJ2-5	CASSHLTGTSGRAVQETQYF
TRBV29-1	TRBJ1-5	CSVKDRGGQPQHF
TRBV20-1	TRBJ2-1	CSATTDRDSYNEQFF
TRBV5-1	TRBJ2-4	CASSLSGLAGGVNIQYF
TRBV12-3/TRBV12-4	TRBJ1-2	CASRRPGEGVYTF
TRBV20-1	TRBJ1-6	CSAREGSSYNSPLHF
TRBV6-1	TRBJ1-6	CASSELVQGNSPLHF
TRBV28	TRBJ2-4	CASTSPSGRAKNIQYF
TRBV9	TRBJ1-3	CASSVDSLYSGNTIYF
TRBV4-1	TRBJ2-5	CASSQVGVRKTQYF
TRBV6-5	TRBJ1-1	CASFKQLMNTEAFF
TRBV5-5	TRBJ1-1	CASSFKFMNTEAFF
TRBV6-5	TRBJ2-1	CASSFQPGLAGVVNEQFF
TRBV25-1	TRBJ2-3	CASSETISTDTQYF
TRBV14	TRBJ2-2	CASSQDRREGGGELFF
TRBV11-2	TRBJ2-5	CASSLVRLAGASRKETQYF
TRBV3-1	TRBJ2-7	CASSQEGRRLARSYEQYF
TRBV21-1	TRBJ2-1	CASSKKARGGDNEQFF
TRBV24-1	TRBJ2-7	CATSRTGGSHEQYF
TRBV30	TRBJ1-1	CAWSGRLGAFF
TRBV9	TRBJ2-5	CASSVAGLETQYF
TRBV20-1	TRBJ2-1	CSASATDREQFF
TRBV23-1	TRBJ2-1	CASSESAGGTDNEQFF
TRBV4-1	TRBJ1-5	CASSPIWWLDQPQHF
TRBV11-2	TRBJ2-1	CASSITPTGTSGTSSYNEQFF
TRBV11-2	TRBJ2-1	CASSWPFRGNEQFF
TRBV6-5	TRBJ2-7	CASSYPSKEDQYF
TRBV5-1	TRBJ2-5	CASFLAGGPSETQYF
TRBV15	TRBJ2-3	CATSGRFSTDTQYF
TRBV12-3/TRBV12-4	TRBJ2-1	CASSLLREHYEQFF
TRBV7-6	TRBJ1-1	CASLPGQGLGITEAFF
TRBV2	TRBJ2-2	CASSEAMRNTGELFF
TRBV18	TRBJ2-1	CASSPRGTSGSLYNEQFF
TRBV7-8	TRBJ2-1	CASSLLAGVANEQFF
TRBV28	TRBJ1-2	CASRIQGSGGYTF
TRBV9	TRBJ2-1	CASSVDLGGRAVYEQFF
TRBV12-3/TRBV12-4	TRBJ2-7	CASSLTPSYEQYF
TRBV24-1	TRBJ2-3	CATNLGGDTDTQYF
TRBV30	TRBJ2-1	CAWSNGLAGVIEQFF
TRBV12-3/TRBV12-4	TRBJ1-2	CASSPSQGQRGYTF